These 31 T cell receptor beta chains were sequenced from one sample in a study of blood T cell repertoires in COVID-19. Generated by immunoSEQ multiplex PCR, the TCRdb table keeps only in-frame clones and is missing some. This sample has over 85,000 clones, with about 90% found just once. Sequencing was done on a sample of peripheral blood. Receptors originate from a male donor with acute or convalescent COVID-19.

The V gene is TRBV27, the J gene TRBJ1-1; 11 positions match TRBD1. The V gene's germline CDR1 is MNHEY and CDR2 SMNVEV (reference sequence). The CDR3 length is 16 residues. After removal of 5 bases from V and 5 bases from J, the junction contained 10 bases not matched to a gene. The CDR3 loop reads CASSAFLGQGVTEAFF. The CDR3 DNA is TGTGCCAGCAGTGCATTTCTGGGACAGGGGGTGACTGAAGCTTTCTTT.

On this clone: At one end, the junction sequence differs from germline, possibly due to a read error. The chain couples TRBV12-5 to TRBJ2-5; 13 bases match TRBD2. The CDR3 has 18 amino acids. Germline V gene sequence: CDR1 LGHNT, CDR2 FRNRAP. CDR3 bases: TGTGCTAGTGCTTTGGTACTAGCGGGGGGGCCGTTCCCAGAGACCCAGTACTTC. Its translation is CASALVLAGGPFPETQYF. The full variable domain, its missing parts supplied by reference TRBV12-5 and TRBJ2-5, is DARVTQTPRHKVTEMGQEVTMRCQPILGHNTVFWYRQTMMQGLELLAYFRNRAPLDDSGMPKDRFSAEMPDATLATLKIQPSEPRDSAVYFCASALVLAGGPFPETQYFGPGTRLLVL.

V gene TRBV18 combines with J gene TRBJ2-6; 9 bases are shared with TRBD1. Germline values: CDR1 KGHSH, CDR2 LQKENI. The CDR3 spans 19 residues. With 3 bases clipped from V and 0 bases from J, the junction kept 9 bases outside the gene matches. The CDR3 nucleotides are TGTGCCAGCTCACCCGTCGGGACAGGGACCCGCTCTGGGGCCAACGTCCTGACTTTC. Encoded protein: CASSPVGTGTRSGANVLTF.

This chain joins TRBV6-5 and TRBJ1-2; weak D call: TRBD1 (6 bases). This CDR3 is 14 amino acids long. Germline V gives CDR1 MNHEY, CDR2 SVGAGI. V lost 6 bases, J lost 8 bases, and 19 bases lay in between. Here the CDR3 reads CASRAETGWGGYTF. CDR3 coding DNA: TGTGCCAGCAGGGCGGAGACAGGTTGGGGCGGCTACACCTTC.

The chain recombines TRBV19 with TRBJ2-5; 8 nucleotides align to TRBD2. Germline V gives CDR1 LNHDA, CDR2 SQIVND (reference sequence). J gave up 3 bases and V 3 bases, and 3 bases lay outside the gene matches. CDR3 length equals 14 residues. This CDR3 is CASSIGGLEETQYF. CDR3 coding DNA: TGTGCCAGTAGTATTGGGGGACTAGAAGAGACCCAGTACTTC.

The chain is built from TRBV28 and TRBJ2-2, with a weak D call TRBD1 (6 bases). CDR3 length: 20 amino acids. V was shortened by 4 bases and J by 0 bases, with 24 bases between the two germline ends. The germline V gene has CDR1 MDHEN and CDR2 SYDVKM. The DNA of the CDR3 is TGTGCCAGCAGTTCCCCGACCCTACAAAGGGGGTACGCGAACACCGGGGAGCTGTTTTTT. It specifies CASSSPTLQRGYANTGELFF.

This clone was seen more than once but under ten times. The chain has TRBV3-1 (or the pseudogene TRBV3-2) and TRBJ1-2, with 8 bases fitting TRBD1. The length of the CDR3 is 15 residues. V trimming: 2 bases; J trimming: 7 bases; junction bases outside the gene matches: 9. Germline V CDR1 and CDR2: LGHDT, YNNKEL (reference sequence). The chain's CDR3 is CASSQQGQEAVGYTF. The CDR3 DNA sequence: TGTGCCAGCAGCCAACAGGGACAGGAGGCGGTTGGCTACACCTTC.

This chain uses TRBV9 with TRBJ2-2; 8 bases line up with TRBD2. Germline V gives CDR1 SGDLS, CDR2 YYNGEE. Unmatched junction bases numbered 12, after V lost 1 base and J lost 4 bases. CDR3 length: 18 amino acids. This CDR3 is CASSVLVTGGQSTGELFF. The CDR3, as DNA: TGTGCCAGCAGCGTATTGGTGACGGGGGGGCAGAGCACCGGGGAGCTGTTTTTT.

The J gene is TRBJ2-1, the V gene TRBV30, with TRBD2 matching over 8 bases. Germline V gene data show CDR1 as GTSNPN and CDR2 as SVGIG (reference sequence). This CDR3 has 18 residues. V lost 4 bases to trimming and J lost 3 bases; unmatched junction nucleotides: 17. This CDR3 is CAWKSFGWISGDYNEQFF. CDR3 DNA: TGTGCCTGGAAATCTTTTGGATGGATTAGCGGGGACTACAATGAGCAGTTCTTC.

The table lists this clone with a few counts. This chain connects TRBV18 to TRBJ1-1, with a possible D match to TRBD1 (5 bases). The CDR3 has 14 amino acids. Germline V CDR1 and CDR2: KGHSH, LQKENI. V was cut by 2 bases and J by 10 bases, with 17 bases left in between. The CDR3: CASSPAAGWSSAFF. As DNA, the CDR3 is TGTGCCAGCTCACCAGCAGCAGGGTGGTCGTCAGCTTTCTTT.

The rearrangement links TRBV18 to TRBJ2-2, with D tentatively TRBD2 (6 bases). Germline loops: CDR1 KGHSH, CDR2 LQKENI. The V and J ends lost 3 bases and 7 bases respectively, with 15 bases between them. The CDR3 consists of 15 residues. CDR3 amino acids: CASSPGGTQDGELFF. CDR3 bases: TGTGCCAGCTCACCCGGCGGGACTCAAGACGGGGAGCTGTTTTTT.

The chain carries TRBV24-1 and TRBJ1-2; D gene ambiguous. Per the germline V gene, CDR1 is KGHDR and CDR2 is SFDVKD. The length of the CDR3 is 15 residues. Trimming removed 3 bases from V and 8 bases from J, with 18 bases in between. The DNA of the CDR3 is TGTGCCACCAGTGATAACCCGGATCAGGAGGGCGGCTACACCTTC. Translation gives CATSDNPDQEGGYTF.

This clone was seen a few times. The rearrangement links TRBV4-2 to TRBJ1-5; TRBD1 aligns across 11 bases. Germline CDR1 LGHNA, CDR2 YNFKEQ. The V gene end was trimmed by 4 bases and the J gene end by 6 bases; junction bases not matched to a gene: 5. The CDR3 covers 15 residues. CDR3 nucleotides: TGTGCCAGCAGCCTAGGGACAGGGGGTGGTCAGCCCCAGCATTTT. It encodes CASSLGTGGGQPQHF.

The count of this clone is one. The V call is TRBV28, the J call TRBJ1-2, with 9 bases identical to TRBD1. Germline V lookup: CDR1 MDHEN, CDR2 SYDVKM. This CDR3 comprises 13 residues. With V trimmed by 6 bases and J by 6 bases, 5 bases remained unmatched. The chain's CDR3 is CASRQDRGNGYTF. Written as DNA, the CDR3 is TGTGCCAGCAGGCAAGACAGGGGGAATGGCTACACCTTC.

This clone was counted many times. The V call is TRBV14, the J call TRBJ1-1, with 7 bases that match TRBD1. V lost 4 bases and J lost 5; bases outside the gene matches: 7. The CDR3 consists of 14 residues. CDR1 SGHDN and CDR2 FVKESK come from the germline V gene. The CDR3 sequence is CASSRGGGQTEAFF. CDR3 DNA: TGTGCCAGCAGCCGAGGAGGGGGCCAAACTGAAGCTTTCTTT.

This clone has a single count. The chain recombines TRBV4-1 with TRBJ1-4; no clear D. This CDR3 is built from 15 residues. Trimming removed 4 bases at V and 8 bases at J, with 17 bases between. The germline CDR1 and CDR2 sequences are MGHRA and YSYEKL. The CDR3 DNA is TGCGCCAGCAGCCGAGGGCCCCAGACCCTCGAAAAACTGTTTTTT. Translated, it gives CASSRGPQTLEKLFF.

The chain recombines TRBV19 with TRBJ1-1, with 7 positions matching TRBD1. The CDR3 sequence is 17 residues long. The V segment lost 7 bases and the J segment 3 bases; nucleotides outside the gene matches: 17. The germline CDR1 and CDR2 sequences are LNHDA and SQIVND (reference sequence). This chain's CDR3 is CASIPLGTAKGDTEAFF. In DNA form, the CDR3 reads TGTGCCAGTATCCCCTTGGGGACAGCGAAGGGGGACACTGAAGCTTTCTTT. Supplemented by reference TRBV19 and TRBJ1-1, the full variable domain reads DGGITQSPKYLFRKEGQNVTLSCEQNLNHDAMYWYRQDPGQGLRLIYYSQIVNDFQKGDIAEGYSVSREKKESFPLTVTSAQKNPTAFYLCASIPLGTAKGDTEAFFGQGTRLTVV.

This clone appeared once. The chain links TRBV2 to TRBJ1-2; a weak D match, TRBD1 (5 bases). V was pared by 4 bases and J by 1 base, with 10 bases between. Per the germline V gene, CDR1 is SNHLY and CDR2 is FYNNEI. The CDR3 is 14 amino acids. CDR3: CASSGTLHNYGYTF. The CDR3 DNA sequence: TGTGCCAGCAGTGGGACACTTCATAACTATGGCTACACCTTC.

This chain links TRBV5-6 with TRBJ2-5, with a weak D call TRBD1 (5 bases). Trimming took off 3 bases at V and 3 bases at J, with 18 bases between the two ends. Per the germline V gene, CDR1 is SGHDT and CDR2 is YYEEEE. The CDR3 covers 16 residues. The chain's CDR3 is CASSSTPGRWEETQYF. CDR3 coding DNA: TGTGCCAGCAGCTCAACGCCAGGGCGTTGGGAAGAGACCCAGTACTTC.

The J gene is TRBJ1-5, the V gene TRBV6-1, with D perhaps TRBD1 (6 bases). Germline assignment: CDR1 MNHNS and CDR2 SASEGT. The V and J ends lost 0 bases and 4 bases respectively, with 16 bases between them. This CDR3 spans 17 amino acids. CDR3: CASSEAPRAGVNQPQHF. As DNA, the CDR3 is TGTGCCAGCAGTGAAGCCCCCCGGGCAGGGGTAAATCAGCCCCAGCATTTT.

In nucleotides, the CDR3 is TGTGCCAGCAGCCACTCGACAGGGGGCTCCTACGAGCAGTACTTC. This sequence encodes CASSHSTGGSYEQYF. The gene calls are TRBV3-1 (or the pseudogene TRBV3-2) and TRBJ2-7; 9 positions agree with TRBD1. CDR1 is LGHDT, CDR2 YNNKEL, per germline (reference sequence). This CDR3 contains 15 residues. The J segment lost 0 bases and the V segment lost 3 bases, leaving 3 bases of the junction unmatched.

The rearrangement links TRBV19 to TRBJ1-4, with 10 bases aligning to TRBD1. From germline, CDR1 is LNHDA and CDR2 SQIVND (reference sequence). Trimming removed 6 bases from V and 3 bases from J; junction bases left unmatched: 4. CDR3 length: 15 amino acids. CDR3 in amino acids: CASRGGTGANEKLFF. DNA of the CDR3: TGTGCCAGTAGGGGCGGGACAGGGGCTAATGAAAAACTGTTTTTT.

V and J are TRBV6-6 and TRBJ2-1; the D is unclear. V dropped 3 bases and J dropped 10 bases, with 7 bases sitting between them. The CDR3 extends over 11 amino acids. CDR1 is MNHNY and CDR2 is SVGAGI in the germline V gene (reference sequence). The CDR3 nucleotides read TGTGCCAGCAGTTATTCCGAGGAGCAGTTCTTC. This translates into CASSYSEEQFF.

This clone was seen once. The genes are TRBV12-2 and TRBJ2-3; no DNA check was done on the table's D call, TRBD2. TRBV12-2 has pseudogene status. The CDR3 runs to 16 residues. The CDR3 sequence: CASRLAGRGPTDTQYF. CDR3 DNA sequence: TGTGCAAGTCGCTTAGCGGGGCGGGGGCCCACAGATACGCAGTATTTT.

This chain links TRBV2 with TRBJ2-5, with a tentative D call TRBD1 (6 bases). Trimming pared 5 bases from V and 5 bases from J, leaving 15 bases between. There are 14 residues in the CDR3. In germline, CDR1 is SNHLY, CDR2 FYNNEI. In DNA form, the CDR3 reads TGTGCCAGCAGTCTAAACAGGGAATGGGAGACCCAGTACTTC. Its protein is CASSLNREWETQYF.

The chain carries TRBV11-2 and TRBJ2-2; 9 bases map to TRBD1. Germline trimming cut 2 bases from V and 3 bases from J; bases unmatched to any gene: 10. The CDR3 extends over 18 amino acids. In germline, CDR1 is SGHAT, CDR2 FQNNGV. CDR3 DNA: TGTGCCAGCAGCTTACTCCCCGGGACAGGGATTGACACCGGGGAGCTGTTTTTT. It is translated as CASSLLPGTGIDTGELFF. Together with reference TRBV11-2 and TRBJ2-2, the CDR3 gives the full variable domain: EAGVAQSPRYKIIEKRQSVAFWCNPISGHATLYWYQQILGQGPKLLIQFQNNGVVDDSQLPKDRFSAERLKGVDSTLKIQPAKLEDSAVYLCASSLLPGTGIDTGELFFGEGSRLTVL.

In the case of this clone: Other DNA sequences of this sample code for an identical CDR3. This chain uses TRBV6-1 with TRBJ2-1, with 12 bases identical to TRBD2. CDR1 is MNHNS and CDR2 is SASEGT in the germline V gene. This CDR3 comprises 15 residues. Trimming removed 2 bases from V and 10 bases from J; junction bases left unmatched: 6. CDR3 coding DNA: TGTGCCAGCAGTGAAAGTCTAGCGGGGGGGGACGAGCAGTTCTTC. Its translation is CASSESLAGGDEQFF.

The chain joins TRBV19 to TRBJ1-4; D is possibly TRBD1 (5 bases). Germline CDR1 and CDR2: LNHDA and SQIVND (reference sequence). The length of the CDR3 is 14 residues. The V and J ends lost 6 bases and 8 bases respectively, with 16 bases between them. The CDR3 spells CASRYRTSSEKLFF. The CDR3 region has the DNA TGTGCCAGTAGGTACAGGACGTCTTCGGAAAAACTGTTTTTT.

The rearrangement joins TRBV5-6 to TRBJ1-1; 7 bases match TRBD1. In germline, CDR1 is SGHDT, CDR2 YYEEEE. Trimming removed 7 bases from V and 10 bases from J; junction bases left unmatched: 10. There are 12 residues in the CDR3. The CDR3 nucleotides read TGTGCCAGCCAAACAGGGGAGACGGGAGCTTTCTTT. This codes for CASQTGETGAFF.

This clone was seen just once. The chain couples TRBV28 to TRBJ1-2; D might be TRBD1 (5 bases). The germline CDR1 and CDR2 sequences are MDHEN and SYDVKM. V was shortened by 2 bases and J by 8 bases, with 15 bases between the two germline ends. CDR3 length equals 14 residues. The CDR3 loop is CASSLSQIKGGYTF. The DNA for the CDR3 is TGTGCCAGCAGTTTAAGCCAGATTAAGGGGGGCTACACCTTC.

The chain carries TRBV7-9 and TRBJ2-7; 8 bases agree with TRBD2. This CDR3 spans 14 amino acids. Trimming took 0 bases from V and 4 from J; bases not matched to a gene: 2. CDR1 and CDR2 (germline): SEHNR, FQNEAQ (reference sequence). The CDR3 is CASSLASGAYEQYF. The CDR3 DNA sequence: TGTGCCAGCAGCTTAGCTAGCGGGGCTTACGAGCAGTACTTC. Drawing the rest from reference TRBV7-9 and TRBJ2-7, the complete variable domain is DTGVSQNPRHKITKRGQNVTFRCDPISEHNRLYWYRQTLGQGPEFLTYFQNEAQLEKSRLLSDRFSAERPKGSFSTLEIQRTEQGDSAMYLCASSLASGAYEQYFGPGTRLTVT.